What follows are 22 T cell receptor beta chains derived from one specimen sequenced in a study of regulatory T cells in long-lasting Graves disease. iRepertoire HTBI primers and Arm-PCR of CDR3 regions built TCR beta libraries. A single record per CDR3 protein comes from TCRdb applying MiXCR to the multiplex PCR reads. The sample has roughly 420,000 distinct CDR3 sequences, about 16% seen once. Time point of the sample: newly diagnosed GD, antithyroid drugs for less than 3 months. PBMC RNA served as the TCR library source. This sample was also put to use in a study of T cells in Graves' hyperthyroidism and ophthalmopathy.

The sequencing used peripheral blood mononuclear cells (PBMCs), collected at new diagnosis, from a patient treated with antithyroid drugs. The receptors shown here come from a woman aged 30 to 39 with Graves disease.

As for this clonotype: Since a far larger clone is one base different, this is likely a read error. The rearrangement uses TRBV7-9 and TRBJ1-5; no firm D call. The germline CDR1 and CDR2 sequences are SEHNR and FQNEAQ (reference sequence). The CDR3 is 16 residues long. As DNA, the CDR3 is TGTGCCAGCAGCTTAGATGTTAGGTCAGTTAATCAGCCCAAGCATTTT. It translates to CASSLDVRSVNQPKHF.

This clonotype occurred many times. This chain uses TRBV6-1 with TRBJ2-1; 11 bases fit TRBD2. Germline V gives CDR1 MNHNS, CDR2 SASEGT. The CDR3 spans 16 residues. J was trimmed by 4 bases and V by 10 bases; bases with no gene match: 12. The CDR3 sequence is CAIMDGTSGDYNEQFF. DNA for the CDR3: TGTGCCATCATGGACGGGACTAGCGGAGATTACAATGAGCAGTTCTTC.

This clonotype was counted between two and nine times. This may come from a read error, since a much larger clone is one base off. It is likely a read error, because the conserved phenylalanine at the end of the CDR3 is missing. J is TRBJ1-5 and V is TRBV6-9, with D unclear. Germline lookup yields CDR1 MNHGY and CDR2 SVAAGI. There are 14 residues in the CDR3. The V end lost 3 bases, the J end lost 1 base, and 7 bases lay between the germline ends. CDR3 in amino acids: CASSYRLSNQPQHL. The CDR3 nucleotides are TGTGCCAGCAGTTACAGGCTGAGCAATCAGCCCCAGCATCTT.

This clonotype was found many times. CDR3 sequence (DNA): TGTGCCAGCAGTTCGGTAGGCGTCTACGAGCAGTACTTC. This sequence encodes CASSSVGVYEQYF. This chain uses TRBV28 with TRBJ2-7, with unresolved D. Germline V gene sequence: CDR1 MDHEN, CDR2 SYDVKM. The CDR3 extends over 13 amino acids. V dropped 4 bases and J dropped 3 bases, with 10 bases sitting between them.

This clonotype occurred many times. CDR3 nucleotides: TGTGCCAGCAGTGGCGCAAATATACAAAGAAACACTGAAGCTTTCTTT. It codes for CASSGANIQRNTEAFF. This chain links TRBV2 with TRBJ1-1, with unresolved D. The germline CDR1 and CDR2 sequences are SNHLY and FYNNEI. V gave up 4 bases and J gave up 2 bases, with 17 bases separating them. This CDR3 has 16 residues. Using reference TRBV2 and TRBJ1-1 for the parts outside the CDR3, the full variable domain is EPEVTQTPSHQVTQMGQEVILRCVPISNHLYFYWYRQILGQKVEFLVSFYNNEISEKSEIFDDQFSVERPDGSNFTLKIRSTKLEDSAMYFCASSGANIQRNTEAFFGQGTRLTVV.

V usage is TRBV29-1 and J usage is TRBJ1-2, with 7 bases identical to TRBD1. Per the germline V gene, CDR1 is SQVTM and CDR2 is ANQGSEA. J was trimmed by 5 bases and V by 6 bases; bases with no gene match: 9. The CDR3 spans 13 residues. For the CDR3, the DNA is TGCAGCGTCGACAGGGATGGGCTTTATGGCTACACCTTC. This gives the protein CSVDRDGLYGYTF.

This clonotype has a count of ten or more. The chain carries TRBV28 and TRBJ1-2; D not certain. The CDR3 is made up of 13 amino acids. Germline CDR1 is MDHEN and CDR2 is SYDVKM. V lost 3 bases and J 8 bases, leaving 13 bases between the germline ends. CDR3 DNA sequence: TGTGCCAGCAGTTTCCCATTGGGAGGCGGCTACACCTTC. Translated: CASSFPLGGGYTF.

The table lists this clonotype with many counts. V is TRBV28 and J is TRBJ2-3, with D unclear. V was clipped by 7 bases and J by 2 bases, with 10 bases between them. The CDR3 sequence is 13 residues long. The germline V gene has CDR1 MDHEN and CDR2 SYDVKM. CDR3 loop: CASTLLHTDTQYF. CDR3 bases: TGTGCCAGCACCCTCTTACACACAGATACGCAGTATTTT.

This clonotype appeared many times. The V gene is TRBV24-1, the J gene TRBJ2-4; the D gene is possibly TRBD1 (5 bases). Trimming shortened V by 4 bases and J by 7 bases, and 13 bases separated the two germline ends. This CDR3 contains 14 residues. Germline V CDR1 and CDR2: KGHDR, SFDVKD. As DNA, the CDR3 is TGTGCCACCAGTGACTCCGGACAATCTAACATTCAGTACTTC. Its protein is CATSDSGQSNIQYF.

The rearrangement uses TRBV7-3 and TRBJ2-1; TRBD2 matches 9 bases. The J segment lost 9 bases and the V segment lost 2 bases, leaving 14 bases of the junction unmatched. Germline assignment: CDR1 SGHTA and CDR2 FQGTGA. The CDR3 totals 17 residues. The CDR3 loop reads CASSLYWLAGGPVEQFF. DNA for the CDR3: TGTGCCAGCAGCTTATATTGGTTGGCGGGAGGGCCAGTTGAGCAGTTCTTC.

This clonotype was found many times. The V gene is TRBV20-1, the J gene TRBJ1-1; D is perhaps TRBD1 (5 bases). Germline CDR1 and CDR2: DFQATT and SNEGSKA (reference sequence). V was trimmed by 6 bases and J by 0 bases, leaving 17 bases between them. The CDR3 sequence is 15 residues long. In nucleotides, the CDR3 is TGCAGTGCCCTCCTCTGGGGCCTTATGAACACTGAAGCTTTCTTT. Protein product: CSALLWGLMNTEAFF.

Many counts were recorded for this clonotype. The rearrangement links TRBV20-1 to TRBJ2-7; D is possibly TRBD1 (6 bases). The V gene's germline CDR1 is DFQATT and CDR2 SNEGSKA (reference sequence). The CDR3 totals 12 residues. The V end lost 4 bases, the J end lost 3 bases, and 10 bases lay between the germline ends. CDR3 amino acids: CSATGEYYEQYF. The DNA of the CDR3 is TGCAGTGCTACAGGGGAGTACTACGAGCAGTACTTC.

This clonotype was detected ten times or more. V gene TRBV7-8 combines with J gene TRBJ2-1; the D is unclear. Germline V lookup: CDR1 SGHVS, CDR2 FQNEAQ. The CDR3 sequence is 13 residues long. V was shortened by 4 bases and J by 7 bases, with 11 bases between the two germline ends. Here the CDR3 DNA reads TGTGCCAGCAGCTCCGGACGGCGTAATGAGCAGTTCTTC. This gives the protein CASSSGRRNEQFF.

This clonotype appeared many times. The CDR3 region is CAIKKTGNTEAFF. The CDR3 DNA reads as TGTGCCATCAAGAAGACAGGGAACACTGAAGCTTTCTTT. The V and J genes are TRBV10-3 and TRBJ1-1; possible D gene TRBD1, 6 bases. Germline assignment: CDR1 ENHRY and CDR2 SYGVKD. Trimming stripped 7 bases from V and 1 base from J, with 10 bases between. The CDR3 is 13 amino acids.

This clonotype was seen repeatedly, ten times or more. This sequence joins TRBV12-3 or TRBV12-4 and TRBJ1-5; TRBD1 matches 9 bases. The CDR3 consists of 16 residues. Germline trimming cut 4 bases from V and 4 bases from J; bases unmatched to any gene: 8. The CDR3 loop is CASSSRSGQGNQPQHF. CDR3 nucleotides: TGTGCCAGCAGTTCGCGCTCTGGACAGGGGAATCAGCCCCAGCATTTT.

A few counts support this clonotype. CDR3 amino acids: CSARPSGQGRELFF. The CDR3 nucleotides are TGCAGTGCTAGACCATCGGGACAAGGCCGGGAGCTGTTTTTT. The V and J genes are TRBV20-1 and TRBJ2-2; weak D call: TRBD1 (6 bases). This CDR3 contains 14 residues. Germline lookup yields CDR1 DFQATT and CDR2 SNEGSKA (reference sequence). The V end lost 2 bases, the J end lost 9 bases, and 16 bases lay between the germline ends.

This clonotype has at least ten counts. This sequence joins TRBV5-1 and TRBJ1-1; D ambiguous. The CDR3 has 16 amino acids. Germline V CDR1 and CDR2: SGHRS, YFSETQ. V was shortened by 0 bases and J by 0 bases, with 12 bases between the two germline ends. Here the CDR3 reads CASSLVGAIMNTEAFF. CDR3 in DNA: TGCGCCAGCAGCTTGGTTGGCGCGATTATGAACACTGAAGCTTTCTTT.

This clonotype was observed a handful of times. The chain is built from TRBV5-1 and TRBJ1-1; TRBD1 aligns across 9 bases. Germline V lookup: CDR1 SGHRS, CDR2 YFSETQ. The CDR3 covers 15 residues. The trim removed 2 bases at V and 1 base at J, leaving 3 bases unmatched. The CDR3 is CASSFRDRENTEAFF. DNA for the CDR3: TGCGCCAGCAGCTTCCGGGACAGGGAGAACACTGAAGCTTTCTTT.

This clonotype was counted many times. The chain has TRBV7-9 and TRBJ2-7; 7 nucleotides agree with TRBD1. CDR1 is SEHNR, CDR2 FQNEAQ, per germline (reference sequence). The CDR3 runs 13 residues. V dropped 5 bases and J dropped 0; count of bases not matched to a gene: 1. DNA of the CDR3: TGTGCCAGCAGCAGACAGGGCTCCTACGAGCAGTACTTC. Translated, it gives CASSRQGSYEQYF.

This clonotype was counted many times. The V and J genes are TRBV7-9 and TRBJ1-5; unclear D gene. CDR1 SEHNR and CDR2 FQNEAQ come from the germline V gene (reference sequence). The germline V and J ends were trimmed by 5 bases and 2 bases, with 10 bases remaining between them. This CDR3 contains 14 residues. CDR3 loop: CASSREGGNQPQHF. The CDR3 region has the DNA TGTGCCAGCAGCCGGGAGGGCGGCAATCAGCCCCAGCATTTT.

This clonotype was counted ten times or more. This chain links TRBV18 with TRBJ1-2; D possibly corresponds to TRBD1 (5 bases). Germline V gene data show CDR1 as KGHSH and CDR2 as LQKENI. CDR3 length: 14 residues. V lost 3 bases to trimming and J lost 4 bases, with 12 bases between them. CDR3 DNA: TGTGCCAGCTCACCCTCGGACGGGGGCTATGGCTACACCTTC. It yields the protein CASSPSDGGYGYTF. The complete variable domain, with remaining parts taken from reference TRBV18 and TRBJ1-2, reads NAGVMQNPRHLVRRRGQEARLRCSPMKGHSHVYWYRQLPEEGLKFMVYLQKENIIDESGMPKERFSAEFPKEGPSILRIQQVVRGDSAAYFCASSPSDGGYGYTFGSGTRLTVV.

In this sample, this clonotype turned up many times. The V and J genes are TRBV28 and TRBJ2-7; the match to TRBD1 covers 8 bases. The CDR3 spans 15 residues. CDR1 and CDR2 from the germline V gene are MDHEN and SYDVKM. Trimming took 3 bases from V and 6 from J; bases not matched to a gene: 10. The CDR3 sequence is CASSFTSRGLIEQYF. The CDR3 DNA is TGTGCCAGCAGTTTCACGAGCAGGGGGCTAATCGAGCAGTACTTC.